The 25 T cell receptor beta chains presented below share a single source sample, sequenced in a study of CD8 T cells in ankylosing spondylitis. TCRdb fed the 5' RACE reads into MiXCR, producing one record per CDR3 protein. The sample has approximately 150,000 distinct CDR3 sequences, around a third seen once. What was sequenced was synovial fluid, either unsorted or a sorted T cell fraction (not recorded which). These TCRs come from a male donor with ankylosing spondylitis.

This clonotype was picked up a small number of times. The CDR3 bases are TGTGCCAGCGGAAGGACAGGGTACCAAGAGACCCAGTACTTC. Its protein product is CASGRTGYQETQYF. The chain is built from TRBV2 and TRBJ2-5; TRBD1 matches at 8 bases. V lost 8 bases to trimming and J lost 0 bases; unmatched junction nucleotides: 5. The V gene's germline CDR1 is SNHLY and CDR2 FYNNEI. The CDR3 has 14 amino acids.

V is TRBV6-2 or TRBV6-3 and J is TRBJ2-2; D not resolved. The CDR3 sequence is 11 residues long. The V end lost 2 bases, the J end lost 7 bases, and 2 bases lay between the germline ends. Germline CDR1 reads MNHEY; CDR2 reads SVGEGT. DNA of the CDR3: TGTGCCAGCAGTTACAACGGGGAGCTGTTTTTT. This translates into CASSYNGELFF.

The CDR3 coding sequence is TGTGCCATCAGAGGACAGTCCAACCTCTACGAGCAGTACTTC. Protein product: CAIRGQSNLYEQYF. The chain links TRBV10-3 to TRBJ2-7, with D perhaps matching TRBD1 (6 bases). CDR1 and CDR2 from the germline V gene are ENHRY and SYGVKD. Trimming pared 6 bases from V and 3 bases from J, leaving 15 bases between. The CDR3 consists of 14 residues.

This chain connects TRBV20-1 to TRBJ2-7; TRBD1 matches 7 bases. The CDR3 loop spans 14 amino acids. J gave up 0 bases and V 2 bases, and 4 bases lay outside the gene matches. The germline CDR1 and CDR2 sequences are DFQATT and SNEGSKA (reference sequence). The CDR3 is CSARRTGVSYEQYF. As DNA, the CDR3 is TGCAGTGCTAGAAGAACAGGGGTCTCCTACGAGCAGTACTTC.

The chain links TRBV2 to TRBJ2-3, with D maybe TRBD1 (8 bases). The length of the CDR3 is 18 residues. The V gene lost 10 bases and the J gene lost 2 bases, with 28 bases spanning the gap. CDR1 and CDR2 (germline): SNHLY, FYNNEI. The CDR3 coding sequence is TGTGCCACCCAGTCCTACAGGGGGACTAAAGGCACCACAGATACGCAGTATTTT. As protein: CATQSYRGTKGTTDTQYF. Using reference TRBV2 and TRBJ2-3 for the parts outside the CDR3, the full variable domain is EPEVTQTPSHQVTQMGQEVILRCVPISNHLYFYWYRQILGQKVEFLVSFYNNEISEKSEIFDDQFSVERPDGSNFTLKIRSTKLEDSAMYFCATQSYRGTKGTTDTQYFGPGTRLTVL.

This clonotype showed up just a few times. The rearrangement links TRBV4-2 to TRBJ2-1, with TRBD2 identical over 12 bases. V dropped 4 bases and J dropped 6; count of bases not matched to a gene: 7. The CDR3 sequence is 16 residues long. The V gene's germline CDR1 is LGHNA and CDR2 YNFKEQ. The CDR3 DNA reads as TGTGCCAGCAGCCGAGCTAGCGGGGGGGCCAGCAATGAGCAGTTCTTC. It encodes CASSRASGGASNEQFF.

CDR3 loop: CASSFQTSNQPQHF. Written as DNA, the CDR3 is TGTGCCAGCAGCTTCCAGACCAGCAATCAGCCCCAGCATTTT. The chain joins TRBV21-1 to TRBJ1-5. TRBV21-1 is described as a pseudogene. The CDR3 contains 14 residues.

This clonotype turned up a few times. The chain recombines TRBV28 with TRBJ1-2; a possible D gene is TRBD1 (5 bases). Trimming pared 7 bases from V and 4 bases from J, leaving 13 bases between. This CDR3 is built from 13 residues. Germline values: CDR1 MDHEN, CDR2 SYDVKM. The DNA of the CDR3 is TGTGCCAGCACGCCTAGGACAAGCTATGGCTACACCTTC. Its translation: CASTPRTSYGYTF.

V is TRBV7-2 and J is TRBJ2-1; D gene unclear. The CDR3 is made up of 13 amino acids. V lost 6 bases and J lost 9, with 15 bases in between. CDR1 is SGHTA, CDR2 FQGNSA, per germline. CDR3 residues: CASSLVLVGEQFF. The DNA for the CDR3 is TGTGCCAGCAGTCTAGTCTTAGTGGGTGAGCAGTTCTTC. The full variable domain, in which reference TRBV7-2 and TRBJ2-1 provide the parts outside the CDR3, is GAGVSQSPSNKVTEKGKDVELRCDPISGHTALYWYRQSLGQGLEFLIYFQGNSAPDKSGLPSDRFSAERTGGSVSTLTIQRTQQEDSAVYLCASSLVLVGEQFFGPGTRLTVL.

In its sample, this clonotype was seen a few times. The genes are TRBV12-3 or TRBV12-4 and TRBJ1-2, with D hard to call. V was shortened by 3 bases and J by 4 bases, with 9 bases between the two germline ends. This CDR3 comprises 13 residues. The CDR3 DNA is TGTGCCAGCAGTTTTACCAGCGGCTATGGCTACACCTTC. As protein: CASSFTSGYGYTF.

This chain joins TRBV6-1 and TRBJ2-7; D is uncertain. CDR3 length: 14 amino acids. Trimming removed 8 bases at V and 0 bases at J, with 14 bases between. CDR1 MNHNS and CDR2 SASEGT come from the germline V gene. As DNA, the CDR3 is TGTGCCAGCGGGGTGTCTGTCAACTCCTACGAGCAGTACTTC. This translates into CASGVSVNSYEQYF.

This clonotype was observed at least ten times. The CDR3 coding sequence is TGTGCCAGCAGTTACCAAGGAAGGGGGACTAGACCCGCCGGGGAGCTGTTTTTT. Translation: CASSYQGRGTRPAGELFF. The chain has TRBV6-2 or TRBV6-3 and TRBJ2-2; 8 bases are shared with TRBD2. Per germline, CDR1 MNHEY and CDR2 SVGEGT. The CDR3 is made up of 18 amino acids. V shed 2 bases and J 6 bases; nucleotides not matched to a gene: 14.

The V and J genes are TRBV5-1 and TRBJ1-4; D uncertain. The CDR3 contains 17 residues. Deletions cut 0 bases from V and 3 bases from J, with 15 bases between. Germline V lookup: CDR1 SGHRS, CDR2 YFSETQ. The CDR3 loop is CASSLDPLGPSNEKLFF. The CDR3 DNA reads TGCGCCAGCAGCTTGGATCCCCTCGGACCTTCTAATGAAAAACTGTTTTTT. Combining the CDR3 with reference TRBV5-1 and TRBJ1-4 gives the whole variable domain KAGVTQTPRYLIKTRGQQVTLSCSPISGHRSVSWYQQTPGQGLQFLFEYFSETQRNKGNFPGRFSGRQFSNSRSEMNVSTLELGDSALYLCASSLDPLGPSNEKLFFGSGTQLSVL.

The chain combines TRBV29-1 with TRBJ1-4, with 11 positions matching TRBD1. Germline V gene lookup returns CDR1 SQVTM and CDR2 ANQGSEA. V shed 7 bases and J 4 bases; nucleotides not matched to a gene: 11. The CDR3 extends over 16 amino acids. Here the CDR3 reads CSAVGQGDSINEKLFF. CDR3 coding DNA: TGCAGCGCCGTGGGACAGGGGGATTCTATTAATGAAAAACTGTTTTTT. The full variable domain, rest sourced from reference TRBV29-1 and TRBJ1-4, is SAVISQKPSRDICQRGTSLTIQCQVDSQVTMMFWYRQQPGQSLTLIATANQGSEATYESGFVIDKFPISRPNLTFSTLTVSNMSPEDSSIYLCSAVGQGDSINEKLFFGSGTQLSVL.

This clonotype has a handful of counts. The chain is built from TRBV20-1 and TRBJ2-2; 13 bases line up with TRBD2. The CDR3 is made up of 16 amino acids. With 4 bases clipped from V and 0 bases from J, the junction kept 2 bases outside the gene matches. Germline V gene data show CDR1 as DFQATT and CDR2 as SNEGSKA (reference sequence). The CDR3 DNA reads TGCAGTGCTACGGGACTAGCGGGAACGAACACCGGGGAGCTGTTTTTT. Encoded protein: CSATGLAGTNTGELFF.

This clonotype was counted between two and nine times. This chain connects TRBV20-1 to TRBJ1-1; maybe TRBD1 (5 bases). Trimming cost V 1 base and J 8 bases, with 20 bases left between them. There are 15 residues in the CDR3. CDR1 and CDR2 from the germline V gene are DFQATT and SNEGSKA (reference sequence). The DNA for the CDR3 is TGCAGTGCTAGAGCCGCCGCGGGAGGGAGGACAGAAGCTTTCTTT. This encodes CSARAAAGGRTEAFF.

CDR3 in DNA: TGTGCCAGCAGTGCACAGGGGCAGAACACCGGGGAGCTGTTTTTT. It yields the protein CASSAQGQNTGELFF. The chain is built from TRBV12-3 or TRBV12-4 and TRBJ2-2; 7 bases are a match to TRBD1. This CDR3 spans 15 amino acids. V lost 5 bases, J lost 1 base, and 4 bases stayed unmatched.

This clonotype was picked up one time. The rearrangement joins TRBV5-1 to TRBJ1-2; D possibly corresponds to TRBD1 (5 bases). CDR1 is SGHRS, CDR2 YFSETQ, per germline. The CDR3 totals 14 residues. The germline V and J ends were trimmed by 1 base and 3 bases, with 10 bases remaining between them. CDR3 in DNA: TGCGCCAGCAGCTTGTGGCAGGGCGACTATGGCTACACCTTC. Encoded protein: CASSLWQGDYGYTF. The full variable domain, rest sourced from reference TRBV5-1 and TRBJ1-2, is KAGVTQTPRYLIKTRGQQVTLSCSPISGHRSVSWYQQTPGQGLQFLFEYFSETQRNKGNFPGRFSGRQFSNSRSEMNVSTLELGDSALYLCASSLWQGDYGYTFGSGTRLTVV.

V and J are TRBV10-3 and TRBJ2-7, with a possible D match to TRBD2 (5 bases). The CDR3 is 14 residues long. CDR1 and CDR2 (germline): ENHRY, SYGVKD. Trimming removed 4 bases at V and 0 bases at J, with 10 bases between. The CDR3 region has the DNA TGTGCCATCAGTGCGGGGTCCTACTCCTACGAGCAGTACTTC. Amino acid sequence: CAISAGSYSYEQYF.

This clonotype was seen only a few times. The chain recombines TRBV27 with TRBJ2-7; 10 positions agree with TRBD2. Germline V gene lookup returns CDR1 MNHEY and CDR2 SMNVEV (reference sequence). V was clipped by 3 bases and J by 2 bases; unmatched bases: 1. The length of the CDR3 is 14 residues. The CDR3 DNA reads as TGTGCCAGCAGTTTTCTAGCGGGAGCCTACGAGCAGTACTTC. Its protein product is CASSFLAGAYEQYF.

In this sample, this clonotype turned up many times. This CDR3 is CASRPDHSNQPQHF. The CDR3 DNA reads as TGCGCCAGCAGACCAGACCATAGCAATCAGCCCCAGCATTTT. J is TRBJ1-5 and V is TRBV5-1; D is ambiguous. V gave up 5 bases and J gave up 0 bases, with 9 bases separating them. The CDR3 consists of 14 residues. From germline, CDR1 is SGHRS and CDR2 YFSETQ.

This clonotype has more than one count but fewer than ten. This chain connects TRBV5-1 to TRBJ2-1; D is possibly TRBD2 (6 bases). The CDR3 is made up of 15 amino acids. Germline CDR1 SGHRS, CDR2 YFSETQ. Trimming took off 0 bases at V and 1 base at J, with 8 bases between the two ends. CDR3 DNA sequence: TGCGCCAGCAGCTTGGCCAGCGGGTCCTACAATGAGCAGTTCTTC. Encoded protein: CASSLASGSYNEQFF.

This clonotype showed up just a few times. J is TRBJ1-4 and V is TRBV19; TRBD1 agrees at 8 bases. J was trimmed by 13 bases and V by 6 bases; bases with no gene match: 13. The CDR3 contains 14 residues. Germline V gene sequence: CDR1 LNHDA, CDR2 SQIVND (reference sequence). The CDR3 coding sequence is TGTGCCAGTAGGCCGGGACAGGTGGGCCGAGGACTGTTTTTT. Translated, it gives CASRPGQVGRGLFF.

The V gene is TRBV11-2, the J gene TRBJ2-5; D is possibly TRBD1 (6 bases). The CDR3 has 15 residues. CDR1 is SGHAT and CDR2 is FQNNGV in the germline V gene. The V end lost 1 base, the J end lost 5 bases, and 14 bases lay between the germline ends. CDR3 in DNA: TGTGCCAGCAGCTTAGTCGGGGACACACTTGAGACCCAGTACTTC. Residues: CASSLVGDTLETQYF.

The rearrangement joins TRBV4-2 to TRBJ2-1, with unresolved D. The CDR3 is 16 residues long. Germline assignment: CDR1 LGHNA and CDR2 YNFKEQ. The V end was cut by 1 base, the J end by 2 bases, with 12 bases between. The CDR3 DNA follows: TGTGCCAGCAGCCAAGGAACTACAAGCCCCTACAATGAGCAGTTCTTC. Its protein is CASSQGTTSPYNEQFF.